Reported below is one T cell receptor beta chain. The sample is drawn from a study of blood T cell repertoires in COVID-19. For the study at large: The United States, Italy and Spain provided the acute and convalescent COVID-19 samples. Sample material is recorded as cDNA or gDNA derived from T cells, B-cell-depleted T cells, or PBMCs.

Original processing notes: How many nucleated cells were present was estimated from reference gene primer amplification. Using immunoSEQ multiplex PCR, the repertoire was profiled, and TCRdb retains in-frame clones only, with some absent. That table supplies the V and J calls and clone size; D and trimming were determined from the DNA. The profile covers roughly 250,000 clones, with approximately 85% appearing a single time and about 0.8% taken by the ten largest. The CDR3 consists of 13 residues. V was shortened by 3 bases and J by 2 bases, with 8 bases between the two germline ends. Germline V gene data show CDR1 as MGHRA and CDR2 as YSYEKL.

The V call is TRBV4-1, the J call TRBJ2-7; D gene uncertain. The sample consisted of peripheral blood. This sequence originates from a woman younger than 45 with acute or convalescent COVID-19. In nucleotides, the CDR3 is TGCGCCAGCAGCCACCCGCAGGCCTACGAGCAGTACTTC. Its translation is CASSHPQAYEQYF.